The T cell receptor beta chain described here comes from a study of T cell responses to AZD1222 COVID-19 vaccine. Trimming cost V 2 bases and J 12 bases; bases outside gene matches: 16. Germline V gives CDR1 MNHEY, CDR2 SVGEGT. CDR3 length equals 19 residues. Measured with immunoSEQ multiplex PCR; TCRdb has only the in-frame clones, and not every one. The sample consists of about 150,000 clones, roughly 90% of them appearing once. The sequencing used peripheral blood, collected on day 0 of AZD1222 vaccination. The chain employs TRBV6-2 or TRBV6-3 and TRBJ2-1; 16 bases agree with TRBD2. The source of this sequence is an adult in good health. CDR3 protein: CASSYPGLPGTSGRAGQFF. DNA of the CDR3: TGTGCCAGCAGTTACCCGGGACTGCCCGGGACTAGCGGGAGGGCAGGGCAGTTCTTC.